Sequencing of this T cell receptor (beta chain) was carried out in a study of blood T cell repertoires in COVID-19 (dated by TCRdb to 2020 to 2022). Notes on the research overall: Samples covering the acute and convalescent phases of COVID-19 were provided by collaborators in the United States, Italy and Spain. The prospective study material was composed of cDNA or gDNA derived from T cells, B-cell-depleted T cells, or PBMCs. Deeply sampled blood TCRbeta repertoires from subjects exposed to, actively infected with, or recovered from COVID-19 were included in the dataset. The repertoires were released in a freely available public database meant as a resource for research on the immune response to SARS-CoV-2. Samples came from the ongoing ImmuneRACE study (first 160 participants) plus 1,254 subjects from 6 global collaborators. A de-identified subject ID, COVID-19 status, age in years and sex were almost always included in the sample metadata. HLA class I and class II types, where available, came from metadata supplied by the sample provider rather than from assay-based typing. Beyond this particular receptor, the publication reports: How much clinical and demographic metadata was included differed by source and by participant, and the metadata was provided uncurated.

From the cysteine through the phenylalanine, the CDR3 covers 14 amino acids. Solely the CDR3 DNA is kept, with 42 bases framed from the first base. Trimming at the junction amounts to 11 bases on V and 8 bases on J, and the germline ends lie 22 bases apart. As encoded in the germline V gene, CDR1 is MDHEN while CDR2 is SYDVKM. Collaborating institutions collected whole blood in K2EDTA tubes following their own protocols. Collaborator samples were shipped for TCRbeta analysis as frozen whole blood, isolated PBMCs, or DNA extracted from either sample type. The immunoSEQ Assay, a bias-controlled multiplex PCR, was used to amplify TCRbeta CDR3 regions from genomic DNA. The paper's data handling went like this. The number of nucleated cells in each sample was estimated by amplification of reference gene primers within the assay. To quantify the absolute abundance of each unique TCRbeta CDR3 rearrangement, sequence reads were collapsed and filtered. For each sample, productive Simpson clonality was calculated as the square root of Simpson's diversity index across productive rearrangements. TCRdb took this table from immuneACCESS and kept in-frame rearrangements with V and J called. Such tables lack part of the clones; where checked against another copy, unresolved V genes explain under half of the gap, and the rest is unexplained. The DNA gave D and trimming, while V, J and clone size come from that table. This sample comprises more than 95,000 clones, about 90% of them detected only once. The top ten hold approximately 3.5% of the sample.

Concerning this clone: Its antigen is not yet known. Base qualities are not at hand, and no much larger clone is one base apart.

Sequencing was performed on peripheral blood. The receptor was isolated from an older woman with acute or convalescent COVID-19. The rearranged segments are TRBV28 and TRBJ1-5; confidence is insufficient to name the D gene. The DNA sequence is TGTGCCCGGAGCAGCAGAAGTCGAATTAAGCCCCAGCATTTT. The encoded protein is CARSSRSRIKPQHF.